The 14 T cell receptor beta chains presented below share a single source sample, sequenced in a study of blood T cell repertoires in COVID-19. Repertoires were generated with immunoSEQ multiplex PCR, while TCRdb's copy carries only in-frame clones and drops some. The table has some 97,000 clones, approximately 83% seen once. The sequenced material came from PBMCs or T cells enriched from blood (not recorded which). The origin of the receptors is a woman aged 50 to 60 who had recovered from COVID-19.

V usage is TRBV5-6 and J usage is TRBJ2-5, with D possibly matching TRBD2 (5 bases). Germline CDR1 and CDR2: SGHDT and YYEEEE. V lost 0 bases to trimming and J lost 8 bases, with 8 bases between them. The CDR3 loop spans 12 amino acids. The CDR3, as DNA: TGTGCCAGCAGCTTGGCCGGGGAAACCCAGTACTTC. Translating it yields CASSLAGETQYF.

Written as DNA, the CDR3 is TGCGCCAGCACCTCGACAGGGGGCAAGGATGAGCAGTTCTTC. Amino acid sequence: CASTSTGGKDEQFF. The gene calls are TRBV5-1 and TRBJ2-1, with TRBD1 identical over 10 bases. The V gene's germline CDR1 is SGHRS and CDR2 YFSETQ. V lost 6 bases and J lost 8; bases outside the gene matches: 8. This CDR3 is built from 14 residues.

The chain is built from TRBV18 and TRBJ1-2; 7 nucleotides agree with TRBD1. CDR3 size: 12 residues. Per the germline V gene, CDR1 is KGHSH and CDR2 is LQKENI. J gave up 6 bases and V 4 bases, and 2 bases lay outside the gene matches. CDR3 coding DNA: TGTGCCAGCTCACACAGGGGTGATGGCTACACCTTC. Protein product: CASSHRGDGYTF.

The chain combines TRBV27 with TRBJ2-7; 7 nucleotides match TRBD2. The junction had 5 bases not matched to a gene; V was cut back by 2 bases and J by 7 bases. The CDR3 totals 13 residues. Germline-derived CDR1 and CDR2 are MNHEY and SMNVEV (reference sequence). CDR3 loop: CASSLAGEGEQYF. The CDR3 DNA sequence: TGTGCCAGCAGTTTAGCGGGAGAAGGTGAGCAGTACTTC.

The sample holds one count of this clone. V usage is TRBV19 and J usage is TRBJ1-2, with TRBD1 matching over 8 bases. The germline V gene has CDR1 LNHDA and CDR2 SQIVND (reference sequence). V lost 0 bases, J lost 4 bases, and 4 bases stayed unmatched. This CDR3 comprises 15 residues. The CDR3 region has the DNA TGTGCCAGTAGTATAGACAGGGGGCGATTCTATGGCTACACCTTC. This codes for CASSIDRGRFYGYTF. Full variable domain (remainder filled in from reference TRBV19 and TRBJ1-2): DGGITQSPKYLFRKEGQNVTLSCEQNLNHDAMYWYRQDPGQGLRLIYYSQIVNDFQKGDIAEGYSVSREKKESFPLTVTSAQKNPTAFYLCASSIDRGRFYGYTFGSGTRLTVV.

CDR3 residues: CASSIGQFLGQGNEQYF. The CDR3 coding sequence is TGTGCCAGTAGTATAGGCCAGTTTTTGGGACAGGGGAACGAGCAGTACTTC. The chain employs TRBV19 and TRBJ2-7, with 10 nucleotides matching TRBD1. CDR3 length equals 17 residues. Germline V CDR1 and CDR2: LNHDA, SQIVND (reference sequence). V shed 1 base, J shed 5 bases, and the junction held 11 bases outside the gene matches.

The chain uses TRBV28 and TRBJ2-5, with 7 bases identical to TRBD1. J was trimmed by 0 bases and V by 6 bases; bases with no gene match: 4. Germline CDR1 is MDHEN and CDR2 is SYDVKM. CDR3 length: 14 residues. The CDR3 nucleotides are TGTGCCAGCAGCCCGACAGGGAACCAAGAGACCCAGTACTTC. This sequence encodes CASSPTGNQETQYF.

The genes are TRBV19 and TRBJ2-7, with D possibly matching TRBD1 (5 bases). This CDR3 spans 13 amino acids. V dropped 5 bases and J dropped 3 bases, with 11 bases sitting between them. The germline V gene has CDR1 LNHDA and CDR2 SQIVND (reference sequence). The CDR3 nucleotides read TGTGCCAGTAGTCCAGGGCGACGCTACGAGCAGTACTTC. It encodes CASSPGRRYEQYF.

The chain joins TRBV24-1 to TRBJ2-3; 7 bases fit TRBD2. V trimming: 0 bases; J trimming: 4 bases; junction bases outside the gene matches: 3. CDR3 length: 15 residues. Germline V gene lookup returns CDR1 KGHDR and CDR2 SFDVKD. The CDR3 loop reads CATSDLLGGADTQYF. CDR3 sequence (DNA): TGTGCCACCAGTGATTTGCTTGGGGGGGCAGATACGCAGTATTTT.

The chain uses TRBV2 and TRBJ2-6, with D unclear. This CDR3 region has 18 residues. V shed 10 bases and J shed 1 base, with 23 bases lying between them. CDR1 and CDR2 from the germline V gene are SNHLY and FYNNEI. As DNA, the CDR3 is TGTGCCACGTCCATGGTTCGAATCAGGCGATCTGGGGCCAACGTCCTGACTTTC. Protein sequence: CATSMVRIRRSGANVLTF.

This sequence joins TRBV10-1 and TRBJ2-7, with D hard to call. The CDR3 runs 17 residues. With 4 bases removed from V and 4 bases from J, the gap between germline ends came to 23 bases. CDR1 and CDR2 from the germline V gene are WNHNN and SYGVQD (reference sequence). The CDR3 DNA sequence: TGCGCCAGCAGTGTAGCCCTTAAACCATCTCACCCTTACGAGCAGTACTTC. Encoded protein: CASSVALKPSHPYEQYF.

The chain is built from TRBV2 and TRBJ2-1, with 15 bases identical to TRBD2. V gave up 5 bases and J gave up 4 bases; unmatched junction bases: 3. This CDR3 has 16 amino acids. Germline CDR1 is SNHLY and CDR2 is FYNNEI. The CDR3 DNA reads TGTGCCAGCAGTCTAGGGACTAGCGGGGGGTACAATGAGCAGTTCTTC. Its protein product is CASSLGTSGGYNEQFF.

The rearrangement links TRBV11-2 to TRBJ1-6, with D possibly TRBD1 on 6 matching bases. The CDR3 is 13 amino acids. The V end lost 4 bases, the J end lost 7 bases, and 8 bases lay between the germline ends. Germline lookup yields CDR1 SGHAT and CDR2 FQNNGV. The DNA for the CDR3 is TGTGCCAGCAGCTCGCAGGGGAATTCACCCCTCCACTTT. This gives the protein CASSSQGNSPLHF. Full variable domain (missing parts from reference TRBV11-2 and TRBJ1-6): EAGVAQSPRYKIIEKRQSVAFWCNPISGHATLYWYQQILGQGPKLLIQFQNNGVVDDSQLPKDRFSAERLKGVDSTLKIQPAKLEDSAVYLCASSSQGNSPLHFGNGTRLTVT.

The rearrangement joins TRBV4-2 to TRBJ2-7; D call uncertain. V was shortened by 1 base and J by 4 bases, with 11 bases between the two germline ends. This CDR3 spans 14 amino acids. CDR1 LGHNA and CDR2 YNFKEQ come from the germline V gene. CDR3 DNA: TGTGCCAGCAGCCAAGTTTTGGGCAATTACGAGCAGTACTTC. Translating it yields CASSQVLGNYEQYF.